The 26 T cell receptor beta chains below were found in one sample sequenced in a study of T cell responses to AZD1222 COVID-19 vaccine. Using immunoSEQ multiplex PCR, the repertoire was profiled, and TCRdb retains in-frame clones only, with some absent. There are 180,000 or so clones in the sample; approximately 91% occur only once, and less than 2% lies in the top ten. The sample consisted of peripheral blood, taken 28 days after the second AZD1222 dose. The receptors originated from an adult who received the AZD1222 COVID-19 vaccine.

Note on this clone: One end of the junction does not line up with germline, which may come from a read error. The chain couples TRBV9 to TRBJ2-7; 9 positions agree with TRBD1. Germline V gene sequence: CDR1 SGDLS, CDR2 YYNGEE. The CDR3 totals 15 residues. The CDR3, as DNA: TGTGCCAGCAGCGGATCTACAGGGGGCTCCCACGAGCAGTACTTC. Translated: CASSGSTGGSHEQYF. Supplemented by reference TRBV9 and TRBJ2-7, the full variable domain reads DSGVTQTPKHLITATGQRVTLRCSPRSGDLSVYWYQQSLDQGLQFLIQYYNGEERAKGNILERFSAQQFPDLHSELNLSSLELGDSALYFCASSGSTGGSHEQYFGPGTRLTVT.

V and J are TRBV7-2 and TRBJ2-2; a weak D match, TRBD2 (6 bases). Germline assignment: CDR1 SGHTA and CDR2 FQGNSA. V dropped 1 base and J dropped 2 bases, with 11 bases sitting between them. This CDR3 spans 16 amino acids. The CDR3 region is CASSLEGGVNTGELFF. For the CDR3, the DNA is TGTGCCAGCAGCTTAGAAGGCGGGGTTAACACCGGGGAGCTGTTTTTT.

The rearrangement links TRBV5-1 to TRBJ2-1, with D unclear. Deletions cut 0 bases from V and 6 bases from J, with 7 bases between. Germline V gene sequence: CDR1 SGHRS, CDR2 YFSETQ. CDR3 size: 13 residues. As DNA, the CDR3 is TGCGCCAGCAGCTTGGTTGTGGGCAATGAGCAGTTCTTC. Its translation: CASSLVVGNEQFF.

The genes are TRBV2 and TRBJ2-2, with D maybe TRBD1 (6 bases). CDR3 size: 15 residues. Trimming pared 5 bases from V and 6 bases from J, leaving 16 bases between. The V gene's germline CDR1 is SNHLY and CDR2 FYNNEI. For the CDR3, the DNA is TGTGCCAGCAGTTTCCTAGCAGGGGTAGCCGGGGAGCTGTTTTTT. It codes for CASSFLAGVAGELFF.

V and J are TRBV19 and TRBJ2-7; maybe TRBD1 (6 bases). Germline CDR1 and CDR2: LNHDA and SQIVND (reference sequence). Trimming removed 4 bases at V and 6 bases at J, with 16 bases between. The CDR3 is 14 residues long. This CDR3 is CASSTQLQGSEQYF. The CDR3 DNA reads TGTGCCAGTAGTACCCAATTACAGGGCAGCGAGCAGTACTTC.

The chain joins TRBV18 to TRBJ1-2, with TRBD1 as a possible D gene (6 bases). Trimming shortened V by 3 bases and J by 1 base, and 12 bases separated the two germline ends. The CDR3 is 15 amino acids. CDR1 is KGHSH, CDR2 LQKENI, per germline. The CDR3 nucleotides read TGTGCCAGCTCACCCCGGACAGCCGGTAACTATGGCTACACCTTC. It translates to CASSPRTAGNYGYTF.

This clone was counted a single time. The V and J genes are TRBV12-5 and TRBJ2-1, with 8 bases identical to TRBD1. The V gene end was trimmed by 1 base and the J gene end by 9 bases; junction bases not matched to a gene: 8. The germline CDR1 and CDR2 sequences are LGHNT and FRNRAP. This CDR3 contains 15 residues. The CDR3 DNA reads as TGTGCTAGTGGTTTGGCCCTACAGGGGGGAGGTGAGCAGTTCTTC. It is translated as CASGLALQGGGEQFF. Full variable domain (outside the CDR3, taken from reference TRBV12-5 and TRBJ2-1): DARVTQTPRHKVTEMGQEVTMRCQPILGHNTVFWYRQTMMQGLELLAYFRNRAPLDDSGMPKDRFSAEMPDATLATLKIQPSEPRDSAVYFCASGLALQGGGEQFFGPGTRLTVL.

This clone was counted a single time. This chain links TRBV9 with TRBJ2-3, with 10 bases lining up with TRBD1. Trimming removed 2 bases from V and 2 bases from J; junction bases left unmatched: 2. The CDR3 runs to 15 residues. Germline lookup yields CDR1 SGDLS and CDR2 YYNGEE. The CDR3 region has the DNA TGTGCCAGCAGCGTCGGACAGGGGGTCACAGATACGCAGTATTTT. It codes for CASSVGQGVTDTQYF.

The genes are TRBV29-1 and TRBJ2-7; D may be TRBD1 (5 bases). Trimming left V 3 bases short and J 6 bases short, with 15 bases between. This CDR3 spans 13 amino acids. Germline CDR1 reads SQVTM; CDR2 reads ANQGSEA. CDR3 amino acids: CSVDGRVRGEQYF. CDR3 DNA: TGCAGCGTTGATGGCCGGGTAAGGGGCGAGCAGTACTTC.

This rearrangement joins TRBV5-5 to TRBJ1-6; D not resolved. This CDR3 spans 17 amino acids. V dropped 0 bases and J dropped 0 bases, with 10 bases sitting between them. Germline CDR1 is SGHKS and CDR2 is YYEKEE (reference sequence). CDR3 in amino acids: CASSLGPLSSYNSPLHF. CDR3 nucleotide sequence: TGTGCCAGCAGCTTGGGACCATTGAGCTCCTATAATTCACCCCTCCACTTT. The entire variable domain, with the rest obtained from reference TRBV5-5 and TRBJ1-6, is as follows: DAGVTQSPTHLIKTRGQQVTLRCSPISGHKSVSWYQQVLGQGPQFIFQYYEKEERGRGNFPDRFSARQFPNYSSELNVNALLLGDSALYLCASSLGPLSSYNSPLHFGNGTRLTVT.

The CDR3 is CASSQGLAGGKGELFF. The CDR3 nucleotides read TGCGCCAGCAGCCAAGGTCTAGCGGGGGGCAAGGGGGAGCTGTTTTTT. This chain joins TRBV4-1 and TRBJ2-2; 11 nucleotides align to TRBD2. CDR3 length equals 16 residues. The J segment lost 8 bases and the V segment lost 1 base, leaving 6 bases of the junction unmatched. The V gene's germline CDR1 is MGHRA and CDR2 YSYEKL.

J is TRBJ2-4 and V is TRBV5-1, with D perhaps TRBD1 (6 bases). This CDR3 contains 15 residues. V dropped 4 bases and J dropped 1 base, with 12 bases sitting between them. Germline V lookup: CDR1 SGHRS, CDR2 YFSETQ. CDR3 sequence reads: CASSHQDSAKNIQYF. CDR3 DNA: TGCGCCAGCAGCCACCAGGACAGCGCCAAAAACATTCAGTACTTC.

This chain joins TRBV5-1 and TRBJ2-5; 9 bases fit TRBD2. J gave up 5 bases and V 0 bases, and 8 bases lay outside the gene matches. Germline-derived CDR1 and CDR2 are SGHRS and YFSETQ. The CDR3 runs to 16 residues. The CDR3 DNA is TGCGCCAGCAGCTTGGGGAGCGGGAGGATGGTGGAGACCCAGTACTTC. Its translation: CASSLGSGRMVETQYF.

The rearrangement links TRBV20-1 to TRBJ2-4, with TRBD1 matching 7 bases. Germline CDR1 reads DFQATT; CDR2 reads SNEGSKA (reference sequence). V was clipped by 3 bases and J by 0 bases; unmatched bases: 14. The CDR3 extends over 18 amino acids. CDR3 residues: CSASPAGGSVLAKNIQYF. CDR3 coding DNA: TGCAGTGCTAGTCCGGCAGGGGGTTCTGTATTAGCCAAAAACATTCAGTACTTC.

The genes are TRBV19 and TRBJ2-3, with D possibly TRBD2 on 5 matching bases. V was cut by 0 bases and J by 5 bases, with 9 bases left in between. This CDR3 contains 14 residues. Looked up from germline, CDR1 is LNHDA and CDR2 is SQIVND (reference sequence). The DNA for the CDR3 is TGTGCCAGTAGTATAGAAGCTAGCCGAGATACGCAGTATTTT. This encodes CASSIEASRDTQYF.

This chain uses TRBV27 with TRBJ1-2, with a possible D match to TRBD1 (5 bases). Germline V lookup: CDR1 MNHEY, CDR2 SMNVEV (reference sequence). V lost 6 bases and J lost 7, with 15 bases in between. The CDR3 runs 13 residues. The CDR3 sequence is CASSKTDSSGYTF. The CDR3 nucleotides read TGTGCCAGCAGCAAGACAGACAGCTCTGGCTACACCTTC.

The rearrangement joins TRBV14 to TRBJ2-3; D is unclear. The CDR3 extends over 13 amino acids. Trimming left V 0 bases short and J 3 bases short, with 4 bases between. CDR1 is SGHDN, CDR2 FVKESK, per germline. CDR3 in amino acids: CASSQEGTDTQYF. The CDR3 coding sequence is TGTGCCAGCAGCCAAGAGGGTACAGATACGCAGTATTTT.

This clone occurred once. DNA for the CDR3: TGTGCCAGCAGCACTTTTAGCGGGAACGAGCAGTACTTC. It is translated as CASSTFSGNEQYF. The rearrangement links TRBV21-1 to TRBJ2-7; the table's TRBD2 call for D was not verified on the DNA. TRBV21-1 is tagged as a pseudogene. This CDR3 comprises 13 residues.

The rearrangement links TRBV11-2 to TRBJ2-3, with 11 bases matching TRBD1. With V trimmed by 5 bases and J by 5 bases, 9 bases remained unmatched. Germline loops: CDR1 SGHAT, CDR2 FQNNGV. This CDR3 has 16 amino acids. CDR3 DNA sequence: TGTGCCAGCAGCCGCCGGACAGGGGGCTTTATAGATACGCAGTATTTT. It translates to CASSRRTGGFIDTQYF. Together with reference TRBV11-2 and TRBJ2-3, the CDR3 gives the full variable domain: EAGVAQSPRYKIIEKRQSVAFWCNPISGHATLYWYQQILGQGPKLLIQFQNNGVVDDSQLPKDRFSAERLKGVDSTLKIQPAKLEDSAVYLCASSRRTGGFIDTQYFGPGTRLTVL.

This chain uses TRBV13 with TRBJ2-3; TRBD1 is a possible D gene (6 bases). The CDR3 is 15 residues long. Trimming left V 5 bases short and J 2 bases short, with 14 bases between. Germline values: CDR1 PRHDT, CDR2 FYEKMQ (reference sequence). The CDR3 DNA follows: TGTGCCAGCAGCGTGCCAGGGGCAACCACAGATACGCAGTATTTT. This translates into CASSVPGATTDTQYF. The whole variable domain, remainder taken from reference TRBV13 and TRBJ2-3, is AAGVIQSPRHLIKEKRETATLKCYPIPRHDTVYWYQQGPGQDPQFLISFYEKMQSDKGSIPDRFSAQQFSDYHSELNMSSLELGDSALYFCASSVPGATTDTQYFGPGTRLTVL.

The chain carries TRBV18 and TRBJ2-1; tentative D call: TRBD2 (5 bases). Trimming shortened V by 2 bases and J by 0 bases, and 14 bases separated the two germline ends. Per germline, CDR1 KGHSH and CDR2 LQKENI. This CDR3 is 17 amino acids long. The CDR3 DNA is TGTGCCAGCTCACCAAGGGTTACGGGAAGCTCCTACAATGAGCAGTTCTTC. Protein product: CASSPRVTGSSYNEQFF.

CDR3 in amino acids: CASSLLAGPNEQFF. The CDR3 coding sequence is TGTGCCAGCAGCTTACTAGCGGGCCCTAATGAGCAGTTCTTC. The gene calls are TRBV5-4 and TRBJ2-1, with 9 bases identical to TRBD2. The CDR3 totals 14 residues. J lost 7 bases, V lost 2 bases, and 4 bases had no gene match. Germline V gives CDR1 SGHNT, CDR2 YYREEE (reference sequence).

The V and J genes are TRBV6-2 or TRBV6-3 and TRBJ2-4; TRBD2 matches 7 bases. The CDR3 is made up of 15 amino acids. V was pared by 6 bases and J by 0 bases, with 5 bases of the junction left unmatched. CDR1 and CDR2 (germline): MNHEY, SVGEGT. The CDR3 DNA reads as TGTGCCAGCAGCCAGCGGGGCGTAGCCAAAAACATTCAGTACTTC. Translating it yields CASSQRGVAKNIQYF.

The chain combines TRBV6-5 with TRBJ1-4; 8 bases fit TRBD1. CDR1 MNHEY and CDR2 SVGAGI come from the germline V gene. This CDR3 is 14 amino acids long. J gave up 8 bases and V 6 bases, and 8 bases lay outside the gene matches. In nucleotides, the CDR3 is TGTGCCAGCAGCCAGGGGGCGATCGGAGAAAAACTGTTTTTT. Translated: CASSQGAIGEKLFF.

The chain carries TRBV2 and TRBJ1-2; 7 nucleotides align to TRBD1. CDR1 SNHLY and CDR2 FYNNEI come from the germline V gene. The CDR3 is 11 amino acids. V shed 7 bases, J shed 8 bases, and the junction held 4 bases outside the gene matches. The chain's CDR3 is CASNQGGGYTF. The CDR3 nucleotides read TGTGCCAGCAATCAGGGGGGAGGCTACACCTTC.

The chain couples TRBV7-2 to TRBJ1-2; weak D call: TRBD1 (6 bases). V was clipped by 3 bases and J by 8 bases, with 25 bases between them. This CDR3 is built from 17 residues. Per germline, CDR1 SGHTA and CDR2 FQGNSA. The CDR3 region has the DNA TGTGCCAGCAGCTTGTCCCCTAATGGTTGGGGGGCGTGGGGCTACACCTTC. This translates into CASSLSPNGWGAWGYTF.